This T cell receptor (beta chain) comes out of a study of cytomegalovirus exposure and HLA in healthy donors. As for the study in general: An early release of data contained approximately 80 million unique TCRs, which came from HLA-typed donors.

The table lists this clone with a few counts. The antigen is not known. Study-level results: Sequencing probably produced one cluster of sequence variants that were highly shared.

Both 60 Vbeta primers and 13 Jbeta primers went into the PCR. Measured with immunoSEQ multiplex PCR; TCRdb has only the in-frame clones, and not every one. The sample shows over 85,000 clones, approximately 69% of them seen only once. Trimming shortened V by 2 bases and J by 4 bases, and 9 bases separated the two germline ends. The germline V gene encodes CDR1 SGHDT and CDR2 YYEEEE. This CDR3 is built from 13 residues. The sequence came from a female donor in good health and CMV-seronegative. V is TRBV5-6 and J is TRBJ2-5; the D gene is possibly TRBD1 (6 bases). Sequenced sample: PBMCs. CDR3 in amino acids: CASSLSRGETQYF. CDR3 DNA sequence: TGTGCCAGCAGCTTATCCAGGGGAGAGACCCAGTACTTC. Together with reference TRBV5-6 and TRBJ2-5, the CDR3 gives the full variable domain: DAGVTQSPTHLIKTRGQQVTLRCSPKSGHDTVSWYQQALGQGPQFIFQYYEEEERQRGNFPDRFSGHQFPNYSSELNVNALLLGDSALYLCASSLSRGETQYFGPGTRLLVL.